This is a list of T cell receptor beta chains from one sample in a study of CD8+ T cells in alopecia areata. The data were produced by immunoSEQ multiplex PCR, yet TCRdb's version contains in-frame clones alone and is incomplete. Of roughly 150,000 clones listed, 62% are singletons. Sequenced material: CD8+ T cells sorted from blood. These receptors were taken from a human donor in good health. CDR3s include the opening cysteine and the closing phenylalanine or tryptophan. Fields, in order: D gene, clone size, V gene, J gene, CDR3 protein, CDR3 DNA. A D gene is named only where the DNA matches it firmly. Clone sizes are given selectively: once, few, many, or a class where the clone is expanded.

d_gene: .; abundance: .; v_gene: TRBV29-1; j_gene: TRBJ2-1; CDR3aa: CSVEGRAEQFF; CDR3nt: TGCAGCGTTGAAGGCCGAGCTGAGCAGTTCTTC
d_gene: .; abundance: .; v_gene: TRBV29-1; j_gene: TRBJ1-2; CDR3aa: CSVEDRSGYTF; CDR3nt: TGCAGCGTGGAGGACCGAAGTGGCTACACCTTC
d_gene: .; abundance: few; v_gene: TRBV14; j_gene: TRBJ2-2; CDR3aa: CASSQDRVGELFF; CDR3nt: TGTGCCAGCAGCCAAGATCGGGTGGGGGAGCTGTTTTTT
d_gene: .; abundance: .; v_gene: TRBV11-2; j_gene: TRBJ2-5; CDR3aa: CASSFGGAPGETQYF; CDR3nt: TGTGCCAGCAGCTTTGGAGGGGCGCCCGGGGAGACCCAGTACTTC
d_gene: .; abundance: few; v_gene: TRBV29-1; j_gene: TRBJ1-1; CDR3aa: CSVDPPIRFTEAFF; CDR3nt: TGCAGCGTTGACCCGCCGATTCGTTTCACTGAAGCTTTCTTT
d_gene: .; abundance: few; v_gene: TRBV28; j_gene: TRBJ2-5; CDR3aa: CASASDPSQETQYF; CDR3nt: TGTGCCAGCGCCTCCGACCCCTCCCAAGAGACCCAGTACTTC
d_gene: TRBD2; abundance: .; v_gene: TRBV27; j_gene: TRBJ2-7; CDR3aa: CASSPAILAGGVEQYF; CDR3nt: TGTGCCAGCAGTCCCGCCATACTAGCGGGAGGGGTCGAGCAGTACTTC
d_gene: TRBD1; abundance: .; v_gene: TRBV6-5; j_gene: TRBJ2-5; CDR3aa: CASTTRDRGGETQYF; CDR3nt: TGTGCCAGCACAACTCGGGACAGGGGAGGGGAGACCCAGTACTTC
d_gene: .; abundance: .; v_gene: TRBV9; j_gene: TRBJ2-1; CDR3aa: CASSALAYDDYNEQFF; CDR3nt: TGTGCCAGCAGCGCGCTAGCCTACGATGACTACAATGAGCAGTTCTTC
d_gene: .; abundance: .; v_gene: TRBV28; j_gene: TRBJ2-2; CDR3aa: CASSPAPGPATGELFF; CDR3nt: TGTGCCAGCAGTCCCGCCCCGGGACCGGCCACCGGGGAGCTGTTTTTT
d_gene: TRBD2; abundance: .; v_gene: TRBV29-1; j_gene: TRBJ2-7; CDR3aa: CSVEGRLAEKYEQYF; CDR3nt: TGCAGCGTTGAAGGCAGACTAGCGGAGAAGTACGAGCAGTACTTC
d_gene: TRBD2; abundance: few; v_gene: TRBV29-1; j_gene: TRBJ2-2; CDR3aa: CSVVQRAGGKNTGELFF; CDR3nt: TGCAGCGTTGTACAGCGAGCGGGAGGGAAGAACACCGGGGAGCTGTTTTTT
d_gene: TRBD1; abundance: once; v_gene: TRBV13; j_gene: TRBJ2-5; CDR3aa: CASSSRTGGQETQYF; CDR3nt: TGTGCCAGCAGCTCAAGGACAGGGGGCCAAGAGACCCAGTACTTC
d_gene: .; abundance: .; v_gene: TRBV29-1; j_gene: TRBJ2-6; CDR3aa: CSVTTSIGGANVLTF; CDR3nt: TGCAGCGTAACCACCTCCATAGGGGGGGCCAACGTCCTGACTTTC
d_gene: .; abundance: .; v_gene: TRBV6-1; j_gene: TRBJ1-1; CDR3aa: CASRKEGGPTEAFF; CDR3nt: TGTGCCAGCAGGAAGGAGGGGGGGCCAACTGAAGCTTTCTTT
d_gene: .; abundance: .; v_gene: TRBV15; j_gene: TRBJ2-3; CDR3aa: CATSRGPRQVGVVTDTQYF; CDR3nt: TGTGCCACCAGCAGAGGACCCCGACAGGTGGGGGTAGTAACAGATACGCAGTATTTT
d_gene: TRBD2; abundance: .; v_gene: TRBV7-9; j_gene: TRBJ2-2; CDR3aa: CASSSTSGSLGELFF; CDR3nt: TGTGCCAGCAGCTCCACTAGCGGGAGTCTCGGGGAGCTGTTTTTT
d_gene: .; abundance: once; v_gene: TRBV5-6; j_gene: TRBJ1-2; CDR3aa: CASSLGHPLGYTF; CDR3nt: TGTGCCAGCAGCTTGGGGCACCCTCTTGGCTACACCTTC
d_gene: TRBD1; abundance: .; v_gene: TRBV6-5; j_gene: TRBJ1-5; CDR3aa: CASSPGQGYRQPQHF; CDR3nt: TGTGCCAGCAGTCCCGGACAGGGGTATCGGCAGCCCCAGCATTTT
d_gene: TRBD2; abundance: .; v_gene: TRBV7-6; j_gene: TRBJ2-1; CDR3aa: CASSLARTSGDEQFF; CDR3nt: TGTGCCAGCAGCTTAGCGAGGACTAGCGGCGATGAGCAGTTCTTC
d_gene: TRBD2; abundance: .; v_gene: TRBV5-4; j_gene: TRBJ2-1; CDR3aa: CASSSTSLSSNEQFF; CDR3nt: TGTGCCAGCAGCTCGACTAGCCTTTCGAGCAATGAGCAGTTCTTC
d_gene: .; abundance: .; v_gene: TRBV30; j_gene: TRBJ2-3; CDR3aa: CAWSVGAGTDTQYF; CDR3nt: TGTGCCTGGAGTGTCGGAGCGGGCACAGATACGCAGTATTTT
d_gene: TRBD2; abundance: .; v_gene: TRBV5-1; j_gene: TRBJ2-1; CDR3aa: CASSSLGARPPTSSGIYNEQFF; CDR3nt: TGCGCCAGCAGCTCCCTTGGGGCCCGCCCCCCGACCTCTAGCGGGATCTACAATGAGCAGTTCTTC
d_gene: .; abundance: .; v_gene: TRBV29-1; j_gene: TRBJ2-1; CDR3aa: CSVEGAPSYSYNEQFF; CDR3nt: TGCAGCGTTGAAGGGGCCCCGAGCTACTCCTACAATGAGCAGTTCTTC
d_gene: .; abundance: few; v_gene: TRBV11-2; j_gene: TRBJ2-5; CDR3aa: CASSFGGTVETQYF; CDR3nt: TGTGCCAGCAGCTTCGGCGGGACCGTAGAGACCCAGTACTTC
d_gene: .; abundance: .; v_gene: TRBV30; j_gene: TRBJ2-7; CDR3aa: CAWSVGFSYEQYF; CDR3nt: TGTGCCTGGAGTGTCGGGTTTTCCTACGAGCAGTACTTC
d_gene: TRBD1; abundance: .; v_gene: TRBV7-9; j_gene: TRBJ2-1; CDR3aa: CASSLRDRVHNEQFF; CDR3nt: TGTGCCAGCAGCTTAAGGGACAGGGTTCACAATGAGCAGTTCTTC
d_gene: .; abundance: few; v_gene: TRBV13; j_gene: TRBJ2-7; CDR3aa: CASSSLETYEQYF; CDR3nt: TGTGCCAGCAGCTCACTAGAGACCTACGAGCAGTACTTC
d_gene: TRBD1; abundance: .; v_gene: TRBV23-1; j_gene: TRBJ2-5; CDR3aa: CASSQRRGTGDCETQYF; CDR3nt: TGCGCCAGCAGTCAAAGGCGCGGGACAGGGGATTGTGAGACCCAGTACTTC
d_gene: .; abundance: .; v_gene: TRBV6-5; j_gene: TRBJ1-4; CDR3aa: CASSYLGTNEKLFF; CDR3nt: TGTGCCAGCAGTTATCTTGGAACTAATGAAAAACTGTTTTTT
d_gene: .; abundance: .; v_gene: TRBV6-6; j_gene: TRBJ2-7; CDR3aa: CASSGGLEQYF; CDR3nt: TGTGCCAGCAGCGGAGGGCTCGAGCAGTACTTC
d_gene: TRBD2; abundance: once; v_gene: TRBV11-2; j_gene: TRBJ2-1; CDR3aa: CASSLPRESTHNEQFF; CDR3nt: TGTGCCAGCAGCCTCCCGCGGGAGTCAACACACAATGAGCAGTTCTTC
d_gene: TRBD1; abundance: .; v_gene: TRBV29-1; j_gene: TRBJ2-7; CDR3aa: CSVAGQGYSYEQYF; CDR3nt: TGCAGCGTAGCGGGACAGGGATACTCCTACGAGCAGTACTTC
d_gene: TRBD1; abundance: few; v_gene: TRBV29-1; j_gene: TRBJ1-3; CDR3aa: CSVITGTGTRASGNTIYF; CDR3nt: TGCAGCGTTATCACCGGGACAGGGACGAGAGCCTCTGGAAACACCATATATTTT
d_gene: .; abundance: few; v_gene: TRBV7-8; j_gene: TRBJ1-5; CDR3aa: CASSLRGNQPQHF; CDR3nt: TGTGCCAGCAGCTTGAGGGGAAATCAGCCCCAGCATTTT
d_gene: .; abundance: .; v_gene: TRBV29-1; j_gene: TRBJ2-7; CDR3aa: CSVGPARGPSYEQYF; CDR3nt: TGCAGCGTCGGCCCCGCCAGGGGCCCCTCCTACGAGCAGTACTTC
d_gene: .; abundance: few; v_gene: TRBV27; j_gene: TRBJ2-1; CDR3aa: CASSLAGYNEQFF; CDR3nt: TGTGCCAGCAGTTTGGCGGGCTACAATGAGCAGTTCTTC
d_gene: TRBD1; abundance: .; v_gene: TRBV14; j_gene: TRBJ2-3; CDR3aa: CASSFTGGEADTQYF; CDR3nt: TGTGCCAGCAGCTTCACAGGGGGCGAAGCAGATACGCAGTATTTT
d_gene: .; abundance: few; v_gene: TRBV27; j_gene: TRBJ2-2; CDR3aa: CASSLQLGTGELFF; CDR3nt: TGTGCCAGCAGTTTACAACTGGGGACCGGGGAGCTGTTTTTT
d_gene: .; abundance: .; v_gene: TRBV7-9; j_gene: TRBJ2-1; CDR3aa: CASSLGYGQGDEQFF; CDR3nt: TGTGCCAGCAGCTTAGGGTATGGCCAGGGAGATGAGCAGTTCTTC
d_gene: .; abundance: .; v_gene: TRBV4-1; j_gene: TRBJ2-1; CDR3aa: CASKRGHPLGNEQFF; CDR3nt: TGCGCCAGCAAAAGGGGACACCCTCTCGGCAATGAGCAGTTCTTC
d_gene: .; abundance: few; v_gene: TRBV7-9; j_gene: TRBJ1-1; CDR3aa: CASSLVEGEAFF; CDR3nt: TGTGCCAGCAGCTTAGTTGAAGGAGAAGCTTTCTTT
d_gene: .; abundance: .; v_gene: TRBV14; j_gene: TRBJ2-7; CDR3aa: CASSPYLGSSFHEQYF; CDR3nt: TGTGCCAGCAGCCCTTATCTTGGTAGTTCGTTCCACGAGCAGTACTTC
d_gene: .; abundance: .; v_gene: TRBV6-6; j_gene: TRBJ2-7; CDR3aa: CASRDLDEQYF; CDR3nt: TGTGCCAGCAGGGACCTCGACGAGCAGTACTTC
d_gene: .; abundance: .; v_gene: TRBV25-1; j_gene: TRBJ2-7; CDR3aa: CASSEYRGYEQYF; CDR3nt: TGTGCCAGCAGTGAATACCGGGGTTACGAGCAGTACTTC
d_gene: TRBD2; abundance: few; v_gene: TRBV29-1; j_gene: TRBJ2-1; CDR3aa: CSGAGAPYNEQFF; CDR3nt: TGCAGCGGCGCGGGAGCTCCCTACAATGAGCAGTTCTTC
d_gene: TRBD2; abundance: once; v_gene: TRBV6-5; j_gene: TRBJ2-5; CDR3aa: CASSSLAGLGQETQYF; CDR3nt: TGTGCCAGCAGTTCGTTAGCGGGATTGGGGCAAGAGACCCAGTACTTC
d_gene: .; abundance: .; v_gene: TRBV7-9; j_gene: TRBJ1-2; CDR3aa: CASSSDSYGYTF; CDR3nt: TGTGCCAGCAGCTCCGACAGCTATGGCTACACCTTC
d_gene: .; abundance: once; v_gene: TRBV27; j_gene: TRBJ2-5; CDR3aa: CASSLSRQETQYF; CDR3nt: TGTGCCAGCAGCCTTAGTCGGCAAGAGACCCAGTACTTC
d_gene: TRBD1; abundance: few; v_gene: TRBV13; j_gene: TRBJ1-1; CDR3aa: CASSLLGGTGDAFF; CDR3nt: TGTGCCAGCAGCTTACTCGGGGGGACAGGGGACGCTTTCTTT
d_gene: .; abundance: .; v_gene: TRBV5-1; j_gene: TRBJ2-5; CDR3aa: CASSLNEWETQYF; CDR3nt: TGCGCCAGCAGCTTGAATGAATGGGAGACCCAGTACTTC
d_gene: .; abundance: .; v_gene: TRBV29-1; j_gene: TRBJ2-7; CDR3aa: CSVGGAIHRFEQYF; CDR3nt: TGCAGCGTTGGAGGGGCTATTCATCGATTCGAGCAGTACTTC
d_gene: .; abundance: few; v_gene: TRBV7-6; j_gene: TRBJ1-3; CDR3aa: CASLGDTIYF; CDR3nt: TGTGCCAGCTTAGGTGACACCATATATTTT
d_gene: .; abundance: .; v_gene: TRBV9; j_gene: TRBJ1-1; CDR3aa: CASSVGGSTEAFF; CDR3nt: TGTGCCAGCAGCGTAGGGGGGAGCACTGAAGCTTTCTTT
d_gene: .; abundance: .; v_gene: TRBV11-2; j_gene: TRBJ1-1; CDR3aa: CASSVHGRTEAFF; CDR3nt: TGTGCCAGCAGCGTACACGGGCGCACTGAAGCTTTCTTT
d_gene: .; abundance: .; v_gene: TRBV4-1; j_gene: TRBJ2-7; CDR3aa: CASSQGDMYEQYF; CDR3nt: TGCGCCAGCAGCCAAGGGGACATGTACGAGCAGTACTTC
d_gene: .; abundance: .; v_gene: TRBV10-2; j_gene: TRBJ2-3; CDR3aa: CASSTRLADTQYF; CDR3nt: TGCGCCAGCAGTACGAGACTAGCAGATACGCAGTATTTT
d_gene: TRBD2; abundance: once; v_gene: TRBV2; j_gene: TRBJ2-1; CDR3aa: CGPPSGNYNEQFF; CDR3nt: TGTGGCCCCCCTAGCGGCAACTACAATGAGCAGTTCTTC
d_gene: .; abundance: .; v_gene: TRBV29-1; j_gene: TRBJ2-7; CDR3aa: CSVLDPGGNSYEQYF; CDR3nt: TGCAGCGTTCTGGACCCAGGGGGGAACTCCTACGAGCAGTACTTC
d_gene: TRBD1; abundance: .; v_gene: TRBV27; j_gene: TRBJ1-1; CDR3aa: CASSGQGLNTEAFF; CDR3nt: TGTGCCAGCAGCGGACAGGGCCTGAACACTGAAGCTTTCTTT